The clone carrying this T cell receptor (beta chain) was detected only a few times. The antigen is not known. Treatment specified: approximately nine-day PBMC culture with coronavirus spike peptide pools or control peptides (ViraFEST assay). Oncomine TCR Beta short-read sequencing was applied to DNA from cultured CD4+ T cells. The template was genomic DNA from cultured CD4+ T cells. TCRdb redid the calling of the PCR reads with MiXCR, one entry per CDR3 protein. The repertoire includes 20,000 to 25,000 distinct CDR3 sequences, roughly two fifths of them detected once, and less than 5.5% sits in the top ten. V was shortened by 7 bases and J by 0 bases, with 7 bases between the two germline ends. The V gene's germline CDR1 is SNHLY and CDR2 FYNNEI. This CDR3 is 13 amino acids long. The entry originates in a study of vaccination and CD4 T cells after COVID-19. As for the study in general: Sampling after COVID took place at a median of about 98 days (range 35 to 161) following diagnosis. Researchers treated cells with overlapping spike peptides taken from SARS-CoV-2, HCoV-NL63, HCoV-OC43 and HCoV-229E. Cultures that served as controls received a CEFX pool, an HIV-1 Nef pool, or no peptide.

The chain couples TRBV2 to TRBJ1-5; D not certain. Source: CD4+ T cells from blood, cultured in vitro, taken before SARS-CoV-2 vaccination. The TCR comes from a human donor who had recovered from COVID-19. The CDR3 nucleotides are TGTGCCAGCACTCTAGGTAGCAATCAGCCCCAGCATTTT. Protein sequence: CASTLGSNQPQHF.